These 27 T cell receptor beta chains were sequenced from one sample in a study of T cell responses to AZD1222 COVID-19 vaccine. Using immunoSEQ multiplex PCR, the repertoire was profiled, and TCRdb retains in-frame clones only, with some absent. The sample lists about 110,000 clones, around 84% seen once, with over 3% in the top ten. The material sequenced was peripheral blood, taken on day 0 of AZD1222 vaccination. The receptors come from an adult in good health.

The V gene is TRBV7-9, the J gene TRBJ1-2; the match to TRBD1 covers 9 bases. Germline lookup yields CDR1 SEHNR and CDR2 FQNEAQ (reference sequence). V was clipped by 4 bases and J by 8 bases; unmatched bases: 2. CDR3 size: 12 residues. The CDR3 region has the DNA TGTGCCAGCAGCTGGGACAGGGAGGGCTACACCTTC. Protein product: CASSWDREGYTF.

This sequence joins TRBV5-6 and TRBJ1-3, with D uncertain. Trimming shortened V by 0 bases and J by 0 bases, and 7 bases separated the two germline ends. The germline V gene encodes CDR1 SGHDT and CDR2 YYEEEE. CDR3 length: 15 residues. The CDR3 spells CASSLVTRSGNTIYF. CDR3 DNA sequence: TGTGCCAGCAGCTTGGTAACGCGCTCTGGAAACACCATATATTTT.

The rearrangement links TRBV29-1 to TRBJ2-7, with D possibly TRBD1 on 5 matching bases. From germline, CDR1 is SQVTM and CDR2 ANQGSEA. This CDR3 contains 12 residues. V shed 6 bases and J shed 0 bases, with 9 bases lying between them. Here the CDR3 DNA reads TGCAGCGTCAGGACATCCTCCTACGAGCAGTACTTC. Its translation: CSVRTSSYEQYF.

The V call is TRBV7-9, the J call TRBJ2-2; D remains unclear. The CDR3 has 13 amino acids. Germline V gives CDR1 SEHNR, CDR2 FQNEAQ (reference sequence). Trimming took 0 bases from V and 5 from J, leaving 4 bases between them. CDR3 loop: CASSLAGTGELFF. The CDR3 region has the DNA TGTGCCAGCAGCTTAGCCGGGACCGGGGAGCTGTTTTTT.

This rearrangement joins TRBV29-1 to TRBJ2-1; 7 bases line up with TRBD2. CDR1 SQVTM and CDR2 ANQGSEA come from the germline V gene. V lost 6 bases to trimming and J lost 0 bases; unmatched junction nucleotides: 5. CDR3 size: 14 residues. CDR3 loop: CSVGGSSSYNEQFF. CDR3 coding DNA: TGCAGCGTGGGGGGGTCTAGCTCCTACAATGAGCAGTTCTTC.

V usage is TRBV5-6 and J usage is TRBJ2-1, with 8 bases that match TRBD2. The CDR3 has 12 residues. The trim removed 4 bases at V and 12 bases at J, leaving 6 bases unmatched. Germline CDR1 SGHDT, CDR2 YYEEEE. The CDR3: CASSPAGGRQFF. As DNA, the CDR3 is TGTGCCAGCAGCCCCGCGGGGGGTAGGCAGTTCTTC.

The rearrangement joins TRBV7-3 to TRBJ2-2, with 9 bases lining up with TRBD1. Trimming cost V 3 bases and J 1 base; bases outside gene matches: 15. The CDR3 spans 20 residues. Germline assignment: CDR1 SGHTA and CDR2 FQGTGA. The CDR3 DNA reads TGTGCCAGCAGCTTCCGACCAAGGACAGGGGATATTTGGAACACCGGGGAGCTGTTTTTT. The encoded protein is CASSFRPRTGDIWNTGELFF.

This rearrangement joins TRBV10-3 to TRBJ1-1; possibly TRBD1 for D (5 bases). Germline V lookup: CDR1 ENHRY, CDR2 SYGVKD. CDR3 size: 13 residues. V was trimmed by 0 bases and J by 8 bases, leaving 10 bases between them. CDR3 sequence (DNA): TGTGCCATCAGTGAGTCCCGGGGCCCAGAAGCTTTCTTT. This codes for CAISESRGPEAFF.

The CDR3 protein is CASSAFGGVGQPQHF. CDR3 DNA: TGTGCCAGCAGCGCCTTCGGGGGGGTCGGACAGCCCCAGCATTTT. The chain recombines TRBV9 with TRBJ1-5, with D maybe TRBD1 (5 bases). V was trimmed by 3 bases and J by 7 bases, leaving 17 bases between them. Looked up from germline, CDR1 is SGDLS and CDR2 is YYNGEE. The CDR3 runs to 15 residues.

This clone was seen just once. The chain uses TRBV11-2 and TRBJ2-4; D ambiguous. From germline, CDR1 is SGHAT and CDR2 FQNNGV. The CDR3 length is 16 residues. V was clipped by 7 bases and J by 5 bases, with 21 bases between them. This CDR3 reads CASTLGHSGSENIQYF. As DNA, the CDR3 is TGTGCCAGCACCCTGGGCCACTCCGGTAGTGAAAACATTCAGTACTTC.

The CDR3 nucleotides are TGTGCCAGCAGTGAAGGATTGACAGTCAATGAGCAGTTCTTC. Its protein product is CASSEGLTVNEQFF. The chain is built from TRBV6-1 and TRBJ2-1, with a possible D match to TRBD1 (5 bases). CDR1 is MNHNS and CDR2 is SASEGT in the germline V gene. Trimming shortened V by 1 base and J by 6 bases, and 10 bases separated the two germline ends. The CDR3 is made up of 14 amino acids.

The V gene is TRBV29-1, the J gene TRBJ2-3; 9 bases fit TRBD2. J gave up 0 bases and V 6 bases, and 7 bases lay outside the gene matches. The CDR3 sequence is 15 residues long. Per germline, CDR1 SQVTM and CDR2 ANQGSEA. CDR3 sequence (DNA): TGCAGCGTCACCGGGACTAGCAGTAGCACAGATACGCAGTATTTT. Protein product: CSVTGTSSSTDTQYF.

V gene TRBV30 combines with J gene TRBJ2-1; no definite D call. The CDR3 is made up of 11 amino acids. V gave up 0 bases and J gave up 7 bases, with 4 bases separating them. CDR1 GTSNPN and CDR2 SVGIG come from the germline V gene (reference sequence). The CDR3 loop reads CAWSVDNEQFF. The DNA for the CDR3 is TGTGCCTGGAGTGTAGATAATGAGCAGTTCTTC.

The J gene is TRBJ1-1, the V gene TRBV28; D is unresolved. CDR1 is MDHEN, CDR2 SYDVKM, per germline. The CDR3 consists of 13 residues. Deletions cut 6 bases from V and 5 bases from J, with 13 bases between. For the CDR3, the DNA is TGTGCCAGCAGGCCTGTGGGGATAACTGAAGCTTTCTTT. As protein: CASRPVGITEAFF.

Written as DNA, the CDR3 is TGTGCCAGCAGCCAAGGTTTAACAGGGCGGACCTATGGCTACACCTTC. Translating gives CASSQGLTGRTYGYTF. J is TRBJ1-2 and V is TRBV14; D possibly corresponds to TRBD1 (6 bases). V lost 1 base and J lost 4, with 16 bases in between. Germline CDR1 SGHDN, CDR2 FVKESK. This CDR3 has 16 amino acids. Looking up the rest from reference TRBV14 and TRBJ1-2 gives the full variable domain: EAGVTQFPSHSVIEKGQTVTLRCDPISGHDNLYWYRRVMGKEIKFLLHFVKESKQDESGMPNNRFLAERTGGTYSTLKVQPAELEDSGVYFCASSQGLTGRTYGYTFGSGTRLTVV.

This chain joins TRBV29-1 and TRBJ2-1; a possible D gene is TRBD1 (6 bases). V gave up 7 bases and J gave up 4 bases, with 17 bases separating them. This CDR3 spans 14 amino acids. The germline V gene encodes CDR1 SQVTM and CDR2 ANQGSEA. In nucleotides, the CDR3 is TGCAGCGGCTTAAGGACAGAGAGTTACAATGAGCAGTTCTTC. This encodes CSGLRTESYNEQFF.

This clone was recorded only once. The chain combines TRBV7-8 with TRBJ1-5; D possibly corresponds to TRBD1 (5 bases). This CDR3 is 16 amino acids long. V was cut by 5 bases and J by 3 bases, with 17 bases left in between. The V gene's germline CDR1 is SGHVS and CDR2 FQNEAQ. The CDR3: CASSPGRGVTNQPQHF. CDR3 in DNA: TGTGCCAGCAGCCCTGGGCGGGGGGTCACCAATCAGCCCCAGCATTTT.

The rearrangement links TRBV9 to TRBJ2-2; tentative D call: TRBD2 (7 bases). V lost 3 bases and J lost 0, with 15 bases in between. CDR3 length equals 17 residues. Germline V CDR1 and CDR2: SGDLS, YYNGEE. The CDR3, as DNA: TGTGCCAGCAGCGCCCGGTCGGGGGGCCCGAACACCGGGGAGCTGTTTTTT. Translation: CASSARSGGPNTGELFF.

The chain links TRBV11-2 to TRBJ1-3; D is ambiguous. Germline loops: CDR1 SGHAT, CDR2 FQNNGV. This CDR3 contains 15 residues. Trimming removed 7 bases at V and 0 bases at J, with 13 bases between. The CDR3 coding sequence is TGTGCCAGCACCCGGACGCCTATCTCTGGAAACACCATATATTTT. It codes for CASTRTPISGNTIYF.

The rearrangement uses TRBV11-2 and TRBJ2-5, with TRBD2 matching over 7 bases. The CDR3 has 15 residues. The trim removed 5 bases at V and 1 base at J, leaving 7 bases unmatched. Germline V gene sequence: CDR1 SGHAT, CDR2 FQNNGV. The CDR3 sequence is CASSPVPGGQETQYF. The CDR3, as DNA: TGTGCCAGCAGCCCAGTCCCGGGGGGCCAAGAGACCCAGTACTTC.

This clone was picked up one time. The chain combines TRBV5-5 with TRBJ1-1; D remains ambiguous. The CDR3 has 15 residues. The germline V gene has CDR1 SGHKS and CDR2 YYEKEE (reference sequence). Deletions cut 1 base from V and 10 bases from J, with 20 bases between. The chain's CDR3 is CASSLTNPGFRIAFF. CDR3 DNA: TGTGCCAGCAGCTTGACCAACCCGGGATTTCGCATAGCTTTCTTT.

The CDR3 sequence: CASSRGQSENTEAFF. The CDR3 DNA reads TGTGCCAGCTCAAGAGGACAGTCAGAAAACACTGAAGCTTTCTTT. The chain is built from TRBV18 and TRBJ1-1, with a tentative D call TRBD1 (6 bases). The germline V gene encodes CDR1 KGHSH and CDR2 LQKENI. The ends were cut back, 5 bases at V and 2 bases at J, with 15 bases in the middle. CDR3 size: 15 residues.

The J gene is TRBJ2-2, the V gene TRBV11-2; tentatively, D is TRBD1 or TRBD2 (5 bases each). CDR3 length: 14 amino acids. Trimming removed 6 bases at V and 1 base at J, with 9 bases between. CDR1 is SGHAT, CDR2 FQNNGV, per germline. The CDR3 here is CASRGTRNTGELFF. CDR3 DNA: TGTGCCAGCAGAGGGACCCGGAACACCGGGGAGCTGTTTTTT.

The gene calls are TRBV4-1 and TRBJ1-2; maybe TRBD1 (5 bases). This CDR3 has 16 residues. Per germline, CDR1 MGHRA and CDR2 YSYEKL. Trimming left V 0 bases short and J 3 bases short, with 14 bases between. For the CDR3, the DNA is TGCGCCAGCAGCCAAGATAGTCGCGGGGGGTACTATGGCTACACCTTC. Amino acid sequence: CASSQDSRGGYYGYTF.

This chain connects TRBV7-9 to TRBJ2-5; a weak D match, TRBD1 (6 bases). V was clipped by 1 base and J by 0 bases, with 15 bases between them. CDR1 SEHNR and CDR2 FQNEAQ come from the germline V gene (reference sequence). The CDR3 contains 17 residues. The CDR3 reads CASSLEGERLNQETQYF. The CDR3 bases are TGTGCCAGCAGCTTAGAGGGGGAAAGACTGAACCAAGAGACCCAGTACTTC.

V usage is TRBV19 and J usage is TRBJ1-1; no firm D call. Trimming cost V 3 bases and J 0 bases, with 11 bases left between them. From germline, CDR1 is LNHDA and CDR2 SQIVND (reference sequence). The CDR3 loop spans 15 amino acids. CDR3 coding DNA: TGTGCCAGTAGTATCCGGCTGGACGTGAACACTGAAGCTTTCTTT. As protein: CASSIRLDVNTEAFF.

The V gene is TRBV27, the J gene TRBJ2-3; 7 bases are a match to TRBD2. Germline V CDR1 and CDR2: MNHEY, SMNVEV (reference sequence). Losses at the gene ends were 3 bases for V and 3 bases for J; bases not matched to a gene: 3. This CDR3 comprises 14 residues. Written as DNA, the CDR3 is TGTGCCAGCAGTTTCGGGGGGTGGACAGATACGCAGTATTTT. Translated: CASSFGGWTDTQYF.